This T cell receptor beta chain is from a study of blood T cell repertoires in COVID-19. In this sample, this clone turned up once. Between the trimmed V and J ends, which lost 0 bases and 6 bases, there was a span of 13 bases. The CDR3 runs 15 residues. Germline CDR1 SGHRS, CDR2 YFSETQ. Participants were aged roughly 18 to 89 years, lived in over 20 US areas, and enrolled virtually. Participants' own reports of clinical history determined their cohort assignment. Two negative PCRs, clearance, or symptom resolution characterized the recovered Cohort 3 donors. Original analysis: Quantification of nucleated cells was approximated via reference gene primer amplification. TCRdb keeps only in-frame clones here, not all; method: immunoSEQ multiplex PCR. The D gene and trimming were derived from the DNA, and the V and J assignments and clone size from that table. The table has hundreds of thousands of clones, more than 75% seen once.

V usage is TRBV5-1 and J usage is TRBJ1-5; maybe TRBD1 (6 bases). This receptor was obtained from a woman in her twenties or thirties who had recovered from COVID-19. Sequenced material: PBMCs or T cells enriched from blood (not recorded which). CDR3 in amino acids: CASSLGAGAGQPQHF. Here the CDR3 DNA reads TGCGCCAGCAGCTTGGGGGCAGGGGCCGGTCAGCCCCAGCATTTT. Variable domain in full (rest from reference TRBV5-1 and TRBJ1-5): KAGVTQTPRYLIKTRGQQVTLSCSPISGHRSVSWYQQTPGQGLQFLFEYFSETQRNKGNFPGRFSGRQFSNSRSEMNVSTLELGDSALYLCASSLGAGAGQPQHFGDGTRLSIL.